These T cell receptor beta chains were read from a single sample in a study of blood T cell repertoires in COVID-19. The assay was immunoSEQ multiplex PCR, and TCRdb's table has in-frame clones only and misses some. The repertoire includes some 87,000 clones, 70% to 90% of them detected once, and 12% sits in the top ten. The sample comprised peripheral blood. These receptors were obtained from a woman in her 70s with active or convalescent COVID-19. Each CDR3 is given with its conserved first and last residue. The order of the fields is J gene, D gene, V gene, CDR3 protein. The D gene is left open where the match is weak.

J: TRBJ2-1; D: TRBD2; V: TRBV2; CDR3: CASLAGRYNEQFF
J: TRBJ2-3; D: -; V: TRBV14; CDR3: CASSQVRLTQYF
J: TRBJ1-3; D: -; V: TRBV10-3; CDR3: CAIRQDSGNTIYF
J: TRBJ1-2; D: -; V: TRBV6-2/TRBV6-3; CDR3: CASSSTFTYGYTF
J: TRBJ1-2; D: TRBD1; V: TRBV2; CDR3: CASSEFSGRGSLLYGYTF
J: TRBJ2-5; D: TRBD2; V: TRBV11-2; CDR3: CASSLEPSGRTQYF
J: TRBJ1-4; D: TRBD1; V: TRBV18; CDR3: CASSIEQGANEKLFF
J: TRBJ2-1; D: -; V: TRBV5-4; CDR3: CASSLSTVYNEQFF
J: TRBJ1-3; D: TRBD1; V: TRBV18; CDR3: CASSPGQGEAGNTIYF
J: TRBJ1-6; D: -; V: TRBV7-9; CDR3: CASSLMADNSPLHF
J: TRBJ1-2; D: -; V: TRBV2; CDR3: CASSPGVYGYTF
J: TRBJ1-2; D: -; V: TRBV2; CDR3: CASSERQGEGYTF
J: TRBJ1-2; D: -; V: TRBV21-1; CDR3: CASSKEAGRRLTAQIF
J: TRBJ1-2; D: -; V: TRBV29-1; CDR3: CSVEKGSYGYTF
J: TRBJ2-5; D: TRBD2; V: TRBV3-1/TRBV3-2; CDR3: CASSQAGGRGMTQYF
J: TRBJ1-2; D: -; V: TRBV29-1; CDR3: CSVGTATYGYTF
J: TRBJ2-3; D: TRBD2; V: TRBV11-2; CDR3: CASSRRGGDDTDTQYF
J: TRBJ2-2; D: -; V: TRBV25-1; CDR3: CASSEGRSTGELFF
J: TRBJ1-3; D: -; V: TRBV2; CDR3: CASSESGFSGNTIYF
J: TRBJ2-2; D: TRBD2; V: TRBV6-5; CDR3: CASRRGGVDTGELFF
J: TRBJ2-5; D: -; V: TRBV21-1; CDR3: CASSTPGAGGQETQYF
J: TRBJ2-1; D: -; V: TRBV28; CDR3: CASSLRGAFDEQFF
J: TRBJ1-5; D: TRBD1; V: TRBV12-3/TRBV12-4; CDR3: CASNSQGGQPQHF
J: TRBJ1-2; D: -; V: TRBV10-3; CDR3: CAISDTVRGGPNYGYTF
J: TRBJ1-2; D: -; V: TRBV28; CDR3: CASRPLQGMGYGYTF
J: TRBJ2-3; D: -; V: TRBV19; CDR3: CASRARGGAGTDTQYF
J: TRBJ1-6; D: TRBD1; V: TRBV4-2; CDR3: CASSQGTAGTGFFSPLHF
J: TRBJ2-3; D: TRBD2; V: TRBV7-8; CDR3: CASSLGLAGVLTDTQYF
J: TRBJ1-5; D: -; V: TRBV20-1; CDR3: CSASSPDQPQHF
J: TRBJ2-7; D: TRBD1; V: TRBV19; CDR3: CASTPNRGPTRIYEQYF
J: TRBJ1-1; D: -; V: TRBV12-3/TRBV12-4; CDR3: CASSLEAGEAFF
J: TRBJ1-2; D: -; V: TRBV18; CDR3: CASSPDRTLGYTF
J: TRBJ2-3; D: -; V: TRBV7-2; CDR3: CASSPARGSTDTQYF
J: TRBJ1-5; D: TRBD1; V: TRBV7-2; CDR3: CASSPTGGRDMVSNQPQHF
J: TRBJ2-2; D: TRBD2; V: TRBV9; CDR3: CASSVEGGGGRTGELFF
J: TRBJ1-2; D: -; V: TRBV28; CDR3: CASSNRQTITGYTF
J: TRBJ2-7; D: TRBD1; V: TRBV25-1; CDR3: CASSYRGSYEQYF
J: TRBJ2-5; D: TRBD2; V: TRBV5-1; CDR3: CASSNLAGGPGETQYF
J: TRBJ2-1; D: TRBD2; V: TRBV28; CDR3: CASSPPGLAGYNEQFF
J: TRBJ2-5; D: TRBD2; V: TRBV7-9; CDR3: CASSLGAGGGSQETQYF
J: TRBJ1-3; D: TRBD1; V: TRBV5-4; CDR3: CASSRRQGASSGNTIYF
J: TRBJ2-2; D: -; V: TRBV5-8; CDR3: CASSLVFAGELFF
J: TRBJ1-5; D: -; V: TRBV7-6; CDR3: CASSQQVGTIAQPQHF
J: TRBJ2-3; D: -; V: TRBV4-1; CDR3: CASSHVVGGRLTDTQYF
J: TRBJ1-2; D: -; V: TRBV2; CDR3: CASRSTGNYGYTF
J: TRBJ1-2; D: -; V: TRBV6-1; CDR3: CASSSLRGREGYTF
J: TRBJ1-2; D: -; V: TRBV5-8; CDR3: CASSLELWSYGYTF
J: TRBJ2-7; D: TRBD2; V: TRBV4-3; CDR3: CASSQARTSSAYEQYF